The clone carrying this TCR beta chain was seen ten or more times. The data were taken from a study of CD8+CD57+ T cells in acquired aplastic anemia. Looking at the study overall: On average, sorted CD4+ and CD8+ cells gave around 3 ug of DNA.

Genomic DNA constituted the template upon which TCR beta VDJ and CDR3 profiling was performed. Each CDR3 protein is one row after TCRdb ran MiXCR on the reads. The sample records 200,000 to 250,000 distinct CDR3 sequences, 45% to 50% being singletons. The patients chosen for sequencing had shown expansion of CD8+CD57+ cells (detected by flow cytometry). This CDR3 spans 16 amino acids. V was cut by 2 bases and J by 0 bases, with 11 bases left in between. The germline CDR1 and CDR2 sequences are SGHTA and FQGTGA. Sample: sorted CD4+, CD8+, or CD8+CD57+ T cells (not recorded which) from PBMCs. The chain has TRBV7-3 and TRBJ2-1, with TRBD1 as a possible D gene (6 bases). The receptor's source is a human donor with aplastic anemia. Here the CDR3 reads CASSLDGQRSYNEQFF. The CDR3 coding sequence is TGTGCCAGCAGCTTAGACGGACAGCGCTCCTACAATGAGCAGTTCTTC.